Shown below are 19 T cell receptor beta chains from a single sample sequenced in a study of blood T cells in healthy people across ages. The authors ran a second PCR of about 7 to 11 cycles using a sample-barcoded 5' primer and a J-beta primer mix. TCRdb re-analysed the 5' RACE reads in MiXCR, keeping a single row per CDR3 protein. This sample has about 680,000 distinct CDR3 sequences, with more than 40% found just once. Sequenced material: blood. The receptors shown here come from a woman in her fifties or sixties in good health.

The chain carries TRBV6-5 and TRBJ1-2; TRBD1 might be the D (5 bases). From germline, CDR1 is MNHEY and CDR2 SVGAGI. The CDR3 loop spans 13 amino acids. V was pared by 6 bases and J by 8 bases, with 16 bases between. CDR3 nucleotide sequence: TGTGCCAGCAGCCTCAATCGACAGACAGGCTACACCTTC. It codes for CASSLNRQTGYTF.

The rearrangement links TRBV28 to TRBJ1-6; 7 bases are a match to TRBD1. This CDR3 comprises 13 residues. Germline V gene sequence: CDR1 MDHEN, CDR2 SYDVKM. With 6 bases clipped from V and 10 bases from J, the junction kept 6 bases outside the gene matches. CDR3 bases: TGTGCCAGCAGGACAGGGTTCGAATCACCCCTCCACTTT. It yields the protein CASRTGFESPLHF. The complete variable domain, with remaining parts taken from reference TRBV28 and TRBJ1-6, reads DVKVTQSSRYLVKRTGEKVFLECVQDMDHENMFWYRQDPGLGLRLIYFSYDVKMKEKGDIPEGYSVSREKKERFSLILESASTNQTSMYLCASRTGFESPLHFGNGTRLTVT.

This clonotype was seen a handful of times. The chain recombines TRBV21-1 with TRBJ1-2; the table calls TRBD1, which could not be checked here. TRBV21-1 is a listed pseudogene. The CDR3 runs to 15 residues. CDR3 region: CASSKGGTAKDGYTF. CDR3 DNA: TGTGCCAGCAGCAAAGGAGGGACAGCTAAGGATGGCTACACCTTC.

V usage is TRBV7-3 and J usage is TRBJ2-5; 11 nucleotides match TRBD1. The CDR3 sequence is 17 residues long. The J segment lost 2 bases and the V segment lost 5 bases, leaving 10 bases of the junction unmatched. The germline CDR1 and CDR2 sequences are SGHTA and FQGTGA. In nucleotides, the CDR3 is TGTGCCAGCAGCATAGGGACAGGGGGACCTTTACAAGAGACCCAGTACTTC. Translated, it gives CASSIGTGGPLQETQYF.

With respect to this clonotype: A much more abundant neighbour one base away suggests this may be a read error. The chain combines TRBV20-1 with TRBJ2-3, with D unresolved. The CDR3 spans 15 residues. V was trimmed by 2 bases and J by 7 bases, leaving 19 bases between them. Germline V gene data show CDR1 as DFQATT and CDR2 as SNEGSKA (reference sequence). CDR3 sequence reads: CSARQLTLGSNTQYF. CDR3 coding DNA: TGCAGTGCTAGACAACTGACCCTGGGGTCAAATACGCAGTATTTT.

The rearrangement uses TRBV12-3 or TRBV12-4 and TRBJ1-2; possibly TRBD1 for D (6 bases). V was clipped by 7 bases and J by 5 bases, with 23 bases between them. The CDR3 sequence is 16 residues long. The CDR3 DNA follows: TGTGCCAGCACCTTAGTCGGGAGGACAGATTCATATGGCTACACCTTC. Amino acids: CASTLVGRTDSYGYTF.

This clonotype has a handful of counts. The rearrangement links TRBV12-3 or TRBV12-4 to TRBJ2-5, with TRBD1 identical over 8 bases. This CDR3 contains 12 residues. V lost 7 bases, J lost 6 bases, and 4 bases stayed unmatched. The CDR3 nucleotides read TGTGCCAGCACGGACAGGGCGCAGACCCAGTACTTC. This gives the protein CASTDRAQTQYF.

The chain is built from TRBV27 and TRBJ2-7; D tentatively reads TRBD1 or TRBD2 (6 bases each). The J call is uncertain, as TRBJ2-5 better fits the DNA end. CDR1 MNHEY and CDR2 SMNVEV come from the germline V gene (reference sequence). This CDR3 spans 16 amino acids. The CDR3 sequence: CASSLSGASASGTQYF. As DNA, the CDR3 is TGTGCCAGCAGTTTATCGGGGGCTAGCGCATCGGGGACCCAGTACTTC.

The chain has TRBV29-1 and TRBJ1-1, with D hard to call. The CDR3 extends over 13 amino acids. V dropped 8 bases and J dropped 6 bases, with 19 bases sitting between them. Germline-derived CDR1 and CDR2 are SQVTM and ANQGSEA. The DNA for the CDR3 is TGCAGCTCCCGGGTCTCAGAAAACGCTGAAGCTTTCTTT. Protein product: CSSRVSENAEAFF.

The rearrangement links TRBV11-1 to TRBJ2-7; D possibly corresponds to TRBD2 (5 bases). CDR3 length: 16 residues. Germline-derived CDR1 and CDR2 are SGHAT and FQDESV (reference sequence). The ends were cut back, 4 bases at V and 5 bases at J, with 21 bases in the middle. CDR3 sequence: CASSSHTGNPPHEQYF. CDR3 DNA sequence: TGTGCCAGCAGCTCCCATACCGGGAATCCGCCCCACGAGCAGTACTTC.

This rearrangement joins TRBV6-5 to TRBJ2-1; 10 bases are shared with TRBD2. The CDR3 totals 16 residues. Germline V CDR1 and CDR2: MNHEY, SVGAGI. The V and J ends lost 5 bases and 2 bases, in that order; junction bases with no gene match: 6. This CDR3 is CASSPSGRATYNEQFF. CDR3 in DNA: TGTGCCAGCAGTCCGAGCGGGAGGGCTACCTACAATGAGCAGTTCTTC.

The chain has TRBV6-2 or TRBV6-3 and TRBJ2-1, with 8 bases aligning to TRBD2. Near its end, the DNA agrees better with TRBJ2-7, so the J call may be wrong. This CDR3 has 17 residues. Germline-derived CDR1 and CDR2 are MNHEY and SVGEGT. The CDR3 DNA reads as TGTGCCAGCAGTTACTCCGGGACTAGTCGGGCTTACAATGAGCAGTACTTC. This gives the protein CASSYSGTSRAYNEQYF.

CDR3 sequence (DNA): TGTGCCAGCAGCCAAGGCCCCGGACAGGGGGTGGTCGAGCAGTACTTC. Residues: CASSQGPGQGVVEQYF. The rearrangement links TRBV14 to TRBJ2-4; 10 nucleotides agree with TRBD1. The DNA end favors TRBJ2-7, so the J call may be wrong. The CDR3 contains 16 residues. Germline V CDR1 and CDR2: SGHDN, FVKESK.

This clonotype was observed a few times. The chain uses TRBV11-2 and TRBJ2-7; no firm D call. CDR1 is SGHAT and CDR2 is FQNNGV in the germline V gene. Trimming removed 4 bases from V and 2 bases from J, with 21 bases in between. The CDR3 runs to 17 residues. CDR3 nucleotide sequence: TGTGCCAGCAGCTCCCCACTTGGGCCAGGTGTTCCCTACGAGCAGTACTTC. Its protein product is CASSSPLGPGVPYEQYF.

As concerns this clonotype: A junction boundary mismatches the germline segment, possibly from a read error. The chain carries TRBV5-1 and TRBJ2-3, with a possible D match to TRBD1 (5 bases). CDR3 length: 13 amino acids. Germline loops: CDR1 SGHRS, CDR2 YFSETQ. The CDR3 nucleotides read TGCGCCAGCCAACCCTCGGGCACAGGTACGCAGTATTTT. As protein: CASQPSGTGTQYF.

This clonotype has just one count. This sequence joins TRBV25-1 and TRBJ2-3, with a tentative D call TRBD2 (5 bases). The CDR3 loop spans 16 amino acids. V gave up 4 bases and J gave up 4 bases, with 18 bases separating them. Germline CDR1 MGHDK, CDR2 SYGVNS. The CDR3 DNA sequence: TGTGCCAGCAGTGCCTGGACTCGCCGGAAGTCAGATACGCAGTATTTT. Its protein is CASSAWTRRKSDTQYF.

This chain joins TRBV9 and TRBJ2-1, with D uncertain. V dropped 0 bases and J dropped 8 bases, with 12 bases sitting between them. The CDR3 is made up of 14 amino acids. Per the germline V gene, CDR1 is SGDLS and CDR2 is YYNGEE. The CDR3: CASSVEGIGDEQFF. The CDR3 DNA is TGTGCCAGCAGCGTAGAAGGGATAGGCGATGAGCAGTTCTTC.

This chain connects TRBV18 to TRBJ2-1, with TRBD2 identical over 11 bases. The CDR3 runs 16 residues. Germline V gene lookup returns CDR1 KGHSH and CDR2 LQKENI. V was pared by 2 bases and J by 5 bases, with 5 bases of the junction left unmatched. The CDR3 loop is CASSPLLLAGDNEQFF. The CDR3 coding sequence is TGTGCCAGCTCACCATTATTACTAGCGGGAGACAATGAGCAGTTCTTC.

This chain connects TRBV18 to TRBJ1-2; D uncertain. The CDR3 covers 16 residues. Germline CDR1 KGHSH, CDR2 LQKENI. The ends were cut back, 1 base at V and 1 base at J, with 13 bases in the middle. In DNA, the CDR3 is TGTGCCAGCTCACCACAGGCAGTACGATTTAACTATGGCTACACCTTC. Translation: CASSPQAVRFNYGYTF.